This T cell receptor (beta chain) originates from a study of spatial heterogeneity in lung cancer. Study results and limitations: Expanded intratumoral alpha and beta TCR counts tracked tumor mutation counts.

This clonotype was detected ten times or more. The antigen is not known. In TCRdb, the 5' RACE reads were re-called with MiXCR into one record per CDR3 protein. Seen here are about 5,000 distinct CDR3 sequences, roughly a sixth observed once, and the top ten hold about 14%. Time point indicated: sample taken at primary tumor resection. This CDR3 comprises 14 residues. Germline assignment: CDR1 SGHKS and CDR2 YYEKEE (reference sequence). The trim removed 4 bases at V and 2 bases at J, leaving 4 bases unmatched. The receptor's source is a male donor with early-stage non-small cell lung cancer. This specimen consisted of lung tumor tissue, obtained at surgery. The chain has TRBV5-5 and TRBJ2-3; 7 bases align to TRBD1. CDR3 in DNA: TGTGCCAGCAGCCCTACAGGGGACACAGATACGCAGTATTTT. It specifies CASSPTGDTDTQYF.